This TCR beta chain was obtained from a study of shared clonotypes between healthy human individuals. V trimming: 5 bases; J trimming: 4 bases; junction bases outside the gene matches: 3. The germline V gene has CDR1 PRHDT and CDR2 FYEKMQ (reference sequence). This CDR3 contains 13 residues. The protocol was immunoSEQ multiplex PCR, while the TCRdb copy is restricted to in-frame clones and leaves out a portion. The sample lists some 2 million clones; 85% to 95% were seen once. CD45RO-negative, CCR7-positively selected cells formed the naive CD8 fraction, excluding terminally differentiated effector memory CD45RA+ cells.

The receptor was derived from a man between 18 and 29 years old in good health. Sequencing was performed on naive CD8+ T cells sorted from blood. The chain combines TRBV13 with TRBJ2-5, with 8 bases identical to TRBD1. The CDR3 spells CASSVDRGETQYF. The CDR3 nucleotides are TGTGCCAGCAGCGTCGACAGGGGAGAGACCCAGTACTTC.